This T cell receptor beta chain was recorded in a study of response to subunit inactivated influenza vaccine. The V end lost 5 bases, the J end lost 0 bases, and 9 bases lay between the germline ends. The CDR3 is 13 residues long. Germline lookup yields CDR1 GTSNPN and CDR2 SVGIG (reference sequence). TCRdb reprocessed the RT-PCR reads via MiXCR and lists one record per CDR3 protein. The repertoire consists of more than 500,000 distinct CDR3 sequences, with about 10% occurring once and the leading ten covering approximately 9.9%. The data were also submitted as part of a second study, on T cells expressing NK-cell markers. That investigation notes: 5'RACE template switching built TCR beta cDNA with unique molecular identifiers.

This sample comprised PBMCs from blood, obtained on the day of vaccination. This chain uses TRBV30 with TRBJ2-3; D is unresolved. This sequence originates from a man in his fifties who received an inactivated influenza vaccine. The CDR3 loop is CAWAGPSTDTQYF. The CDR3 DNA follows: TGTGCCTGGGCCGGGCCCAGCACAGATACGCAGTATTTT.